The rows below give T cell receptor beta chains drawn from one sample of a study of blood T cell repertoires in COVID-19. Sequencing was performed with immunoSEQ multiplex PCR; in TCRdb, only in-frame clones are kept and a portion is missing. The repertoire holds about 260,000 clones, with approximately 88% as singletons. The sequenced sample consisted of peripheral blood. These receptors were collected from a human donor in a cohort sampled during active COVID-19. CDR3s include the opening cysteine and the closing phenylalanine or tryptophan. Fields, in order: J gene, clone size, V gene, CDR3 protein. Size is omitted from some rows. Given values are once, few, many or a class for expanded clones.

j_gene: TRBJ2-7
abundance: .
v_gene: TRBV7-8
CDR3aa: CASSLGGRAVEQYF

j_gene: TRBJ1-6
abundance: .
v_gene: TRBV5-1
CDR3aa: CASSLLTGYNSPLHF

j_gene: TRBJ2-5
abundance: .
v_gene: TRBV28
CDR3aa: CASRTTGKQETQYF

j_gene: TRBJ1-2
abundance: .
v_gene: TRBV20-1
CDR3aa: CSASQGKGSQDGYTF

j_gene: TRBJ2-7
abundance: .
v_gene: TRBV11-2
CDR3aa: CASSLRQTFDYEQYF

j_gene: TRBJ1-1
abundance: few
v_gene: TRBV27
CDR3aa: CASSTGAEAFF

j_gene: TRBJ2-7
abundance: .
v_gene: TRBV5-1
CDR3aa: CASSLVVSGRIRHEQYF

j_gene: TRBJ2-5
abundance: few
v_gene: TRBV4-1
CDR3aa: CASSILGMPEETQYF

j_gene: TRBJ2-3
abundance: .
v_gene: TRBV6-5
CDR3aa: CASSFARRTDTQYF

j_gene: TRBJ1-2
abundance: .
v_gene: TRBV29-1
CDR3aa: CSGTDTYGYTF

j_gene: TRBJ2-7
abundance: .
v_gene: TRBV28
CDR3aa: CASTLSSGPSYEQYF

j_gene: TRBJ2-5
abundance: once
v_gene: TRBV7-9
CDR3aa: CASSLGLAGLHETQYF

j_gene: TRBJ2-5
abundance: .
v_gene: TRBV5-1
CDR3aa: CASSWSGHEQETQYF

j_gene: TRBJ1-1
abundance: .
v_gene: TRBV10-3
CDR3aa: CAISETGTAYNTEAFF

j_gene: TRBJ2-1
abundance: .
v_gene: TRBV28
CDR3aa: CASSFPSRGSSYNEQFF

j_gene: TRBJ2-5
abundance: .
v_gene: TRBV25-1
CDR3aa: CASSEPGTGLRETQYF

j_gene: TRBJ2-7
abundance: .
v_gene: TRBV5-6
CDR3aa: CASSPQQVLAYEQYF

j_gene: TRBJ2-7
abundance: .
v_gene: TRBV6-1
CDR3aa: CASSVQTPIGMSSYEQYF

j_gene: TRBJ2-7
abundance: .
v_gene: TRBV27
CDR3aa: CASSLTRLTSYEQYF

j_gene: TRBJ2-7
abundance: .
v_gene: TRBV6-5
CDR3aa: CASTVGQFLPYEQYF

j_gene: TRBJ2-7
abundance: .
v_gene: TRBV9
CDR3aa: CASSVDPGETYEQYF

j_gene: TRBJ2-2
abundance: .
v_gene: TRBV3-1/TRBV3-2
CDR3aa: CASSHPARGTTGELFF

j_gene: TRBJ1-1
abundance: .
v_gene: TRBV6-5
CDR3aa: CASSYSYGVNTEAFF